The 15 T cell receptor beta chains reported below all come from one sample, sequenced in a study of blood T cells in healthy people across ages. The authors ran a second PCR of roughly 7 to 11 cycles using a sample-barcoded 5' primer and a J-beta primer mix. TCRdb re-analysed the 5' RACE reads in MiXCR, keeping a single row per CDR3 protein. The data show 1.5 million to 2 million distinct CDR3 sequences, with approximately 28% seen just once and around 7.7% held by the top ten. Sequencing was carried out using blood. Receptor source: a woman aged 25-40 years in good health.

The gene calls are TRBV28 and TRBJ2-7; the D gene is possibly TRBD2 (5 bases). Germline V gene lookup returns CDR1 MDHEN and CDR2 SYDVKM. The V end was cut by 3 bases, the J end by 0 bases, with 12 bases between. CDR3 length equals 15 residues. The CDR3 loop reads CASSLSGMGSYEQYF. The CDR3 bases are TGTGCCAGCAGTTTGTCGGGGATGGGCTCCTACGAGCAGTACTTC. The variable domain in full, with the rest retrieved from reference TRBV28 and TRBJ2-7, is DVKVTQSSRYLVKRTGEKVFLECVQDMDHENMFWYRQDPGLGLRLIYFSYDVKMKEKGDIPEGYSVSREKKERFSLILESASTNQTSMYLCASSLSGMGSYEQYFGPGTRLTVT.

This clonotype has a handful of counts. This chain links TRBV7-9 with TRBJ1-1; maybe TRBD1 (6 bases). Trimming left V 5 bases short and J 11 bases short, with 15 bases between. CDR1 is SEHNR, CDR2 FQNEAQ, per germline (reference sequence). The CDR3 is made up of 12 amino acids. The chain's CDR3 is CASSPGQRGAFF. The CDR3 nucleotides are TGTGCCAGCAGCCCGGGACAAAGAGGGGCTTTCTTT.

J is TRBJ2-7 and V is TRBV5-1; 9 positions match TRBD2. Germline V lookup: CDR1 SGHRS, CDR2 YFSETQ. V was pared by 0 bases and J by 6 bases, with 10 bases of the junction left unmatched. The CDR3 runs 16 residues. Here the CDR3 reads CASSLEQGLLAGEQYF. The CDR3 DNA reads TGCGCCAGCAGCTTGGAACAGGGCTTACTAGCGGGCGAGCAGTACTTC.

Comment on this clonotype: This may be a read error, as it is one base from a much larger clone. V gene TRBV18 combines with J gene TRBJ2-1, with a weak D call TRBD2 (5 bases). The CDR3 spans 14 residues. CDR1 KGHSH and CDR2 LQKENI come from the germline V gene. The CDR3 nucleotides read TGTGCCAGCCCACCAAACAGCGGTGACAATGAGCAGTTCTTC. Translating gives CASPPNSGDNEQFF.

V gene TRBV20-1 combines with J gene TRBJ2-5; 7 positions agree with TRBD1. The CDR3 is made up of 14 amino acids. V lost 2 bases and J lost 2; bases outside the gene matches: 5. CDR1 DFQATT and CDR2 SNEGSKA come from the germline V gene (reference sequence). CDR3 sequence: CSARRDRTQETQYF. The CDR3 bases are TGCAGTGCTAGAAGGGACAGAACGCAAGAGACCCAGTACTTC.

The rearrangement joins TRBV20-1 to TRBJ2-7, with D perhaps TRBD2 (6 bases). The CDR3 runs 15 residues. Trimming left V 3 bases short and J 3 bases short, with 18 bases between. Germline V gene data show CDR1 as DFQATT and CDR2 as SNEGSKA (reference sequence). In DNA form, the CDR3 reads TGCAGTGCTAGCGATCCCGCGGGCGGGATCTACGAGCAGTACTTC. It yields the protein CSASDPAGGIYEQYF.

This clonotype showed up just a few times. CDR3 DNA: TGTGCCAGCAGCTACGAACCGGAGACCCAGTACTTC. Residues: CASSYEPETQYF. The chain is built from TRBV3-1 and TRBJ2-5; D ambiguous. CDR1 is LGHDT and CDR2 is YNNKEL in the germline V gene (reference sequence). Trimming stripped 5 bases from V and 5 bases from J, with 9 bases between. The CDR3 runs 12 residues.

The chain combines TRBV20-1 with TRBJ2-1; the match to TRBD2 covers 11 bases. CDR3 length equals 14 residues. Germline V gene sequence: CDR1 DFQATT, CDR2 SNEGSKA (reference sequence). Germline trimming cut 7 bases from V and 9 bases from J; bases unmatched to any gene: 11. The CDR3 bases are TGCAGTGTCAGGCAACTAGCGGGGGCGACTGAGCAGTTCTTC. This codes for CSVRQLAGATEQFF.

There are a few counts of this clonotype. J is TRBJ1-5 and V is TRBV12-5; no clear D. The germline gives CDR1 LGHNT, CDR2 FRNRAP. V was pared by 0 bases and J by 2 bases, with 5 bases between. CDR3 length: 14 residues. The DNA of the CDR3 is TGTGCTAGTGGTTTGGTCGACCGCAATCAGCCCCAGCATTTT. It translates to CASGLVDRNQPQHF.

This clonotype was found many times. The gene calls are TRBV20-1 and TRBJ2-5, with TRBD1 matching 7 bases. Germline V gives CDR1 DFQATT, CDR2 SNEGSKA (reference sequence). CDR3 length: 13 amino acids. The V and J ends lost 5 bases and 1 base, in that order; junction bases with no gene match: 4. DNA for the CDR3: TGCAGTGCTTCCCGGACAGGCCAAGAGACCCAGTACTTC. This gives the protein CSASRTGQETQYF.

This clonotype was detected only a few times. V gene TRBV4-3 combines with J gene TRBJ2-1, with D perhaps assigned TRBD1 or TRBD2 (5 bases each). Deletions cut 0 bases from V and 0 bases from J, with 9 bases between. The CDR3 runs 16 residues. Germline values: CDR1 LGHNA, CDR2 YSLEER. DNA for the CDR3: TGCGCCAGCAGCCAAGATGAGGGGATCTCCTACAATGAGCAGTTCTTC. Translated: CASSQDEGISYNEQFF.

In this sample, this clonotype turned up a few times. The rearrangement links TRBV7-8 to TRBJ1-1; 11 positions match TRBD1. The CDR3 runs 17 residues. The germline V gene has CDR1 SGHVS and CDR2 FQNEAQ. V gave up 0 bases and J gave up 4 bases; unmatched junction bases: 7. CDR3 amino acids: CASSLAIGTGGGTEAFF. DNA for the CDR3: TGTGCCAGCAGCTTAGCGATAGGGACAGGGGGGGGCACTGAAGCTTTCTTT. Full variable domain (remainder filled in from reference TRBV7-8 and TRBJ1-1): GAGVSQSPRYKVAKRGQDVALRCDPISGHVSLFWYQQALGQGPEFLTYFQNEAQLDKSGLPSDRFFAERPEGSVSTLKIQRTQQEDSAVYLCASSLAIGTGGGTEAFFGQGTRLTVV.

The V and J genes are TRBV7-9 and TRBJ2-4; D unclear. Judging by the DNA end, TRBJ2-7 fits better; the J call may be wrong. Per the germline V gene, CDR1 is SEHNR and CDR2 is FQNEAQ (reference sequence). The CDR3 is 15 amino acids. The CDR3 is CASSFDPADAYEQYF. The CDR3 coding sequence is TGTGCCAGCAGCTTCGATCCGGCCGACGCTTACGAGCAGTACTTC.

The gene calls are TRBV5-1 and TRBJ2-5; D is ambiguous. Germline values: CDR1 SGHRS, CDR2 YFSETQ. There are 14 residues in the CDR3. The germline V and J ends were trimmed by 4 bases and 3 bases, with 13 bases remaining between them. CDR3 DNA: TGCGCCAGCAGCCATCGGGTGGAAAAAGAGACCCAGTACTTC. This encodes CASSHRVEKETQYF. The full variable domain, with the rest looked up from reference TRBV5-1 and TRBJ2-5, is KAGVTQTPRYLIKTRGQQVTLSCSPISGHRSVSWYQQTPGQGLQFLFEYFSETQRNKGNFPGRFSGRQFSNSRSEMNVSTLELGDSALYLCASSHRVEKETQYFGPGTRLLVL.

The CDR3 sequence is CASSSGGTGGGESPLHF. The CDR3 DNA reads TGTGCCAGCAGCTCTGGGGGGACAGGGGGCGGAGAATCACCCCTCCACTTT. This rearrangement joins TRBV7-2 to TRBJ1-6, with 12 bases lining up with TRBD1. The CDR3 is made up of 17 amino acids. V shed 4 bases and J 10 bases; nucleotides not matched to a gene: 11. Germline V lookup: CDR1 SGHTA, CDR2 FQGNSA. The whole variable domain, filled in from reference TRBV7-2 and TRBJ1-6, reads GAGVSQSPSNKVTEKGKDVELRCDPISGHTALYWYRQSLGQGLEFLIYFQGNSAPDKSGLPSDRFSAERTGGSVSTLTIQRTQQEDSAVYLCASSSGGTGGGESPLHFGNGTRLTVT.